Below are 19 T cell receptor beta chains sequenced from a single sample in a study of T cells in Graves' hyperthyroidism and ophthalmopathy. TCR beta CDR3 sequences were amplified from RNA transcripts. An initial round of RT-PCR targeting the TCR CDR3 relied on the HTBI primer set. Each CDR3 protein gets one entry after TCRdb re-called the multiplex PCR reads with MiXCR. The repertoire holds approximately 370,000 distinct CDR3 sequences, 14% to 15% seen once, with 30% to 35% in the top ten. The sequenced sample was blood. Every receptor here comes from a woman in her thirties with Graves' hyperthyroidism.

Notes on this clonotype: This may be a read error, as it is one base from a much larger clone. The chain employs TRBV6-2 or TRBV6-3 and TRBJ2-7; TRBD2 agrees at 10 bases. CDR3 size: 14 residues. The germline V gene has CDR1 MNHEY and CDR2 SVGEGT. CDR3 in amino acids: CASTGTSAPGEQSF. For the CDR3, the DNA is TGTGCCAGCACCGGGACTAGCGCTCCCGGGGAGCAGTCCTTC.

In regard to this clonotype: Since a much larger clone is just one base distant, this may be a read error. DNA of the CDR3: TGTGCCAGCAGTTTATCCGGGGGCGGTCCCTACAATGAGCAGTTCTTC. This gives the protein CASSLSGGGPYNEQFF. V usage is TRBV27 and J usage is TRBJ2-1, with D perhaps assigned TRBD1 or TRBD2 (6 bases each). V lost 0 bases, J lost 2 bases, and 11 bases lay in between. Germline CDR1 and CDR2: MNHEY and SMNVEV (reference sequence). The length of the CDR3 is 16 residues.

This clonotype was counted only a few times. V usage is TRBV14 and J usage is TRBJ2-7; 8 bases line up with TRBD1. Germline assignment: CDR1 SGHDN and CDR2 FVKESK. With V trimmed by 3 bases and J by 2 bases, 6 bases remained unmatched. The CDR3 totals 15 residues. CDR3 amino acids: CASSQRTGLTYEQYF. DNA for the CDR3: TGTGCCAGCAGCCAGCGGACAGGGTTGACCTACGAGCAGTACTTC.

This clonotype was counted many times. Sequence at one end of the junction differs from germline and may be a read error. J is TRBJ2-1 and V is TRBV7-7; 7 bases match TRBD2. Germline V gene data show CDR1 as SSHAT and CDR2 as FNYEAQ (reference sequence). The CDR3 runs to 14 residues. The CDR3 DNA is TGTGCTAGCAGCTTAGACGGGGCGGGAGCCGAGCAGTTCTTC. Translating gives CASSLDGAGAEQFF. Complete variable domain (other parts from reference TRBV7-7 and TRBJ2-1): GAGVSQSPRYKVTKRGQDVTLRCDPISSHATLYWYQQALGQGPEFLTYFNYEAQPDKSGLPSDRFSAERPEGSISTLTIQRTEQRDSAMYRCASSLDGAGAEQFFGPGTRLTVL.

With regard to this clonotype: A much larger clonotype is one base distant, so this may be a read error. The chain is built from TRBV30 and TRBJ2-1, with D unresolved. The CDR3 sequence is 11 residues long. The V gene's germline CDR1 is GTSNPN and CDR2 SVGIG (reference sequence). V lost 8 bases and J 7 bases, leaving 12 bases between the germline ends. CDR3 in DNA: TGTGCCCGGACCCTGGGGAATGAGCAGTTCTTC. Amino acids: CARTLGNEQFF.

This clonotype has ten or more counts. The CDR3 DNA reads as TGCAGTGCTAGTGACAGGCTGCTCCAAGAGACCCAGTACTTC. Protein: CSASDRLLQETQYF. The genes are TRBV20-1 and TRBJ2-5; possibly TRBD1 for D (6 bases). V dropped 3 bases and J dropped 1 base, with 12 bases sitting between them. The CDR3 has 14 residues. Germline-derived CDR1 and CDR2 are DFQATT and SNEGSKA (reference sequence).

The CDR3 loop is CSARNRGWGDTQYF. The CDR3 nucleotides are TGCAGTGCTAGAAACAGGGGTTGGGGGGATACGCAGTATTTT. The rearrangement uses TRBV20-1 and TRBJ2-3; 7 bases agree with TRBD1. CDR1 DFQATT and CDR2 SNEGSKA come from the germline V gene (reference sequence). Germline trimming cut 2 bases from V and 6 bases from J; bases unmatched to any gene: 8. The CDR3 length is 14 residues.

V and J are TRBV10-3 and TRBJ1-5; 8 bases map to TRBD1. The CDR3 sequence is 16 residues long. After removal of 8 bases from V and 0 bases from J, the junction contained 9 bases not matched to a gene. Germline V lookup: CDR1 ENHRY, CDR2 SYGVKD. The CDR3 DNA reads TGTGCCATCGGGGACAGGCCCCTATATAGCAATCAGCCCCAGCATTTT. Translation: CAIGDRPLYSNQPQHF.

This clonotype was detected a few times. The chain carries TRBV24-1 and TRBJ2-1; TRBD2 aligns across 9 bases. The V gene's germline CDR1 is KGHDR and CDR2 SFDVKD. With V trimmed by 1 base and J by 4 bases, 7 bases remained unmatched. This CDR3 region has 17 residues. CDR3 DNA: TGTGCCACCAGTGATTTCCCCGGCGGGAGGGGGTACAATGAGCAGTTCTTC. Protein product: CATSDFPGGRGYNEQFF.

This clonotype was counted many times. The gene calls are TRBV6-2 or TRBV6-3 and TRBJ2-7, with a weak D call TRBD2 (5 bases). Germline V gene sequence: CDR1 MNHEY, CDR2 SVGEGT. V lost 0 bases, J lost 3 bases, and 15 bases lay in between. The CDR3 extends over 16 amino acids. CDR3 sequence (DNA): TGTGCCAGCAGTTACTCCAAAGAGGACTGGGACTACGAGCAGTACTTC. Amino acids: CASSYSKEDWDYEQYF.

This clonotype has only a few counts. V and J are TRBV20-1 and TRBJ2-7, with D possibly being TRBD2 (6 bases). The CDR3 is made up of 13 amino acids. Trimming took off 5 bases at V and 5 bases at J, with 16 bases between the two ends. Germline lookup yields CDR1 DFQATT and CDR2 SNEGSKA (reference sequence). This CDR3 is CSADLPGVHEQYF. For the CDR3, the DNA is TGCAGTGCTGACCTCCCGGGAGTTCACGAGCAGTACTTC.

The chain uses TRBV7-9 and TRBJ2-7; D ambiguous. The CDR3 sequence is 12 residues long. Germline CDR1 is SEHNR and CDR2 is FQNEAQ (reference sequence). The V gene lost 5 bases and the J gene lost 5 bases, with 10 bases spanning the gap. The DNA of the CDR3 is TGTGCCAGCAGCGGGCATTTTGACGAGCAGTACTTC. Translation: CASSGHFDEQYF.

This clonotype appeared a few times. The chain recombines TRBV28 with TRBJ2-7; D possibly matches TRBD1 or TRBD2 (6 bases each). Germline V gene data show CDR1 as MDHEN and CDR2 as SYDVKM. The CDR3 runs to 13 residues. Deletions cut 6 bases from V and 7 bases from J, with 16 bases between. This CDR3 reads CASRAGQGGEQYF. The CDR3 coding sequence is TGTGCCAGCAGGGCGGGACAAGGGGGGGAGCAGTACTTC.

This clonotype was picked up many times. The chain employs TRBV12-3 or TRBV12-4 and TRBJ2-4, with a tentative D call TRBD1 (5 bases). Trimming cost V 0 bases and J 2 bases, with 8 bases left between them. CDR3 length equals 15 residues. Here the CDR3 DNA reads TGTGCCAGCAGTTTAGCAGGGGTATCCAAAAACATTCAGTACTTC. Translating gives CASSLAGVSKNIQYF.

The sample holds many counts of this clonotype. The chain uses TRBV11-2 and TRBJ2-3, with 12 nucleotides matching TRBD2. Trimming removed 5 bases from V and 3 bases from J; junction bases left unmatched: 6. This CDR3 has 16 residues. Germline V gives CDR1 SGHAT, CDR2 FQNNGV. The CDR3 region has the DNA TGTGCCAGCAGCCCCCGACTAGCGGGAGTAACAGATACGCAGTATTTT. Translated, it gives CASSPRLAGVTDTQYF. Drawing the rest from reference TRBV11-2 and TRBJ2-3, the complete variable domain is EAGVAQSPRYKIIEKRQSVAFWCNPISGHATLYWYQQILGQGPKLLIQFQNNGVVDDSQLPKDRFSAERLKGVDSTLKIQPAKLEDSAVYLCASSPRLAGVTDTQYFGPGTRLTVL.

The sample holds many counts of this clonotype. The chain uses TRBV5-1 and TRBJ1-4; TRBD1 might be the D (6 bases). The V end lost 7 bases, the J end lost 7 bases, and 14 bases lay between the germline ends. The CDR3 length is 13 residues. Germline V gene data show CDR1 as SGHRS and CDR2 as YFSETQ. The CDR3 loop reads CASSTLQGEKLFF. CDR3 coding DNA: TGCGCCAGCTCGACCCTACAGGGTGAAAAACTGTTTTTT.

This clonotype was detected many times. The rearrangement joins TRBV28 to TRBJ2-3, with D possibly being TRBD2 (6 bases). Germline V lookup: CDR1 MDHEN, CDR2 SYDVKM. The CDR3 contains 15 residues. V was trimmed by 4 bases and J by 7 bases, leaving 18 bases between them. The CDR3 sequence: CASSSTRSGTNTQYF. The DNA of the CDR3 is TGTGCCAGCAGTTCGACCCGTAGCGGAACGAATACGCAGTATTTT.

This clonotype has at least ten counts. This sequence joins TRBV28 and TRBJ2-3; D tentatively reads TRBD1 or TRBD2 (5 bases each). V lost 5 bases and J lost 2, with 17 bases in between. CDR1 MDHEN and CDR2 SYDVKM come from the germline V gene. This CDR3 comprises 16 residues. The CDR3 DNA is TGTGCCAGCAGTAGGGGCATGGGACCCCTCACAGATACGCAGTATTTT. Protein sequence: CASSRGMGPLTDTQYF.

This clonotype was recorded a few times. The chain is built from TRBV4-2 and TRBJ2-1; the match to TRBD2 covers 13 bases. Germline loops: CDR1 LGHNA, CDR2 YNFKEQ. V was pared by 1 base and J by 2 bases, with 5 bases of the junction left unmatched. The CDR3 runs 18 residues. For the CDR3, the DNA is TGTGCCAGCAGCCAAGCTTTGGGACTAGCGGGAACCTACAATGAGCAGTTCTTC. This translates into CASSQALGLAGTYNEQFF.